The 20 T cell receptor beta chains reported below all come from one sample, sequenced in a study of CD8 T cells in Susac syndrome. RNA amounts of roughly 0.45 to 1 ug underwent reverse transcription with random hexamers. MiXCR, applied by TCRdb to the immunoSEQ multiplex PCR reads, yields one record per CDR3 protein. The repertoire holds a few hundred thousand distinct CDR3 sequences, with around 90% as singletons. Sequencing was done on a sample of CD4+ T cells from PBMCs. These receptors all come from a human donor with multiple sclerosis.

The chain employs TRBV27 and TRBJ1-2, with D possibly matching TRBD1 (6 bases). There are 13 residues in the CDR3. V was clipped by 7 bases and J by 6 bases, with 15 bases between them. The V gene's germline CDR1 is MNHEY and CDR2 SMNVEV (reference sequence). CDR3 bases: TGTGCCAGCATGCCCTACACAGGGAATGGCTACACCTTC. Translating gives CASMPYTGNGYTF.

The V call is TRBV4-3, the J call TRBJ2-3, with 9 bases matching TRBD2. V was pared by 0 bases and J by 6 bases, with 7 bases of the junction left unmatched. CDR3 length equals 16 residues. Per the germline V gene, CDR1 is LGHNA and CDR2 is YSLEER. This CDR3 is CASSQEGGRARDTQYF. The DNA for the CDR3 is TGCGCCAGCAGCCAAGAGGGCGGGAGGGCCAGGGATACGCAGTATTTT.

The genes are TRBV25-1 and TRBJ2-3; the match to TRBD2 covers 9 bases. Germline V gives CDR1 MGHDK, CDR2 SYGVNS. After removal of 8 bases from V and 2 bases from J, the junction contained 8 bases not matched to a gene. The CDR3 consists of 15 residues. This chain's CDR3 is CASPRASGDTDTQYF. Here the CDR3 DNA reads TGTGCCAGCCCGAGGGCTAGCGGGGACACAGATACGCAGTATTTT.

This chain connects TRBV18 to TRBJ2-2; weak D call: TRBD2 (5 bases). The CDR3 sequence is 17 residues long. The ends were cut back, 1 base at V and 1 base at J, with 13 bases in the middle. Germline loops: CDR1 KGHSH, CDR2 LQKENI. This CDR3 reads CASSPRGHSVNTGELFF. The CDR3 DNA is TGTGCCAGCTCACCACGTGGTCATAGCGTGAACACCGGGGAGCTGTTTTTT.

This clonotype was recorded once. The chain couples TRBV4-3 to TRBJ2-7; TRBD1 might be the D (5 bases). Trimming shortened V by 4 bases and J by 7 bases, and 23 bases separated the two germline ends. Germline assignment: CDR1 LGHNA and CDR2 YSLEER. The length of the CDR3 is 16 residues. CDR3 nucleotide sequence: TGCGCCAGCAGCCGGGGCTCCCGGGCCCAGGGATATGAGCAGTACTTC. The encoded protein is CASSRGSRAQGYEQYF.

The gene calls are TRBV29-1 and TRBJ2-1; 16 positions agree with TRBD2. Per germline, CDR1 SQVTM and CDR2 ANQGSEA. V trimming: 6 bases; J trimming: 9 bases; junction bases outside the gene matches: 2. This CDR3 is built from 13 residues. This chain's CDR3 is CSVGTSGRGEQFF. In nucleotides, the CDR3 is TGCAGCGTAGGGACTAGCGGGAGGGGTGAGCAGTTCTTC.

The J gene is TRBJ2-5, the V gene TRBV5-6; TRBD1 agrees at 7 bases. The CDR3 runs 16 residues. J gave up 2 bases and V 0 bases, and 7 bases lay outside the gene matches. Per germline, CDR1 SGHDT and CDR2 YYEEEE. The CDR3 region has the DNA TGTGCCAGCAGCTTGGCGGCCAGGGGGAGTCAAGAGACCCAGTACTTC. It yields the protein CASSLAARGSQETQYF. Full variable domain (remainder filled in from reference TRBV5-6 and TRBJ2-5): DAGVTQSPTHLIKTRGQQVTLRCSPKSGHDTVSWYQQALGQGPQFIFQYYEEEERQRGNFPDRFSGHQFPNYSSELNVNALLLGDSALYLCASSLAARGSQETQYFGPGTRLLVL.

The J gene is TRBJ1-2, the V gene TRBV7-9; weak D call: TRBD1 (6 bases). Trimming cost V 1 base and J 7 bases, with 13 bases left between them. The CDR3 contains 14 residues. CDR1 and CDR2 from the germline V gene are SEHNR and FQNEAQ (reference sequence). CDR3 sequence (DNA): TGTGCCAGCAGCTTAGAAATCGGGACAACTGGCTACACCTTC. Translated: CASSLEIGTTGYTF. Full variable domain (outside the CDR3, taken from reference TRBV7-9 and TRBJ1-2): DTGVSQNPRHKITKRGQNVTFRCDPISEHNRLYWYRQTLGQGPEFLTYFQNEAQLEKSRLLSDRFSAERPKGSFSTLEIQRTEQGDSAMYLCASSLEIGTTGYTFGSGTRLTVV.

The chain recombines TRBV7-9 with TRBJ2-1, with 7 bases identical to TRBD2. V lost 4 bases and J lost 7; bases outside the gene matches: 16. The CDR3 covers 17 residues. Germline lookup yields CDR1 SEHNR and CDR2 FQNEAQ (reference sequence). CDR3 sequence (DNA): TGTGCCAGCAGCTCCTTGTGGGGTCGCGGGAGAGGGAATGAGCAGTTCTTC. Amino acid sequence: CASSSLWGRGRGNEQFF. Full variable domain (rest looked up from reference TRBV7-9 and TRBJ2-1): DTGVSQNPRHKITKRGQNVTFRCDPISEHNRLYWYRQTLGQGPEFLTYFQNEAQLEKSRLLSDRFSAERPKGSFSTLEIQRTEQGDSAMYLCASSSLWGRGRGNEQFFGPGTRLTVL.

CDR3 bases: TGTGCCAGCAGCCCATTCGGGGAGGAGCTCTACGAGCAGTACTTC. It translates to CASSPFGEELYEQYF. The genes are TRBV27 and TRBJ2-7; D perhaps matches TRBD2 (6 bases). CDR3 length: 15 amino acids. The V end was cut by 6 bases, the J end by 3 bases, with 18 bases between. The germline gives CDR1 MNHEY, CDR2 SMNVEV (reference sequence).

The V and J genes are TRBV12-3 or TRBV12-4 and TRBJ1-2, with TRBD1 as a possible D gene (6 bases). V was clipped by 0 bases and J by 7 bases, with 12 bases between them. The CDR3 length is 14 residues. The CDR3 region has the DNA TGTGCCAGCAGTTTAGCTAGGGGGAAAAGTGGCTACACCTTC. Translating gives CASSLARGKSGYTF.

CDR3 amino acids: CATSDLDSLYGYTF. The CDR3 DNA follows: TGTGCCACCAGTGACCTTGACAGCCTCTATGGCTACACCTTC. The genes are TRBV24-1 and TRBJ1-2; the D gene is possibly TRBD1 (5 bases). The germline CDR1 and CDR2 sequences are KGHDR and SFDVKD. Trimming left V 4 bases short and J 4 bases short, with 12 bases between. CDR3 length: 14 amino acids.

V and J are TRBV29-1 and TRBJ2-2; D is undetermined. The CDR3 spans 17 residues. The germline gives CDR1 SQVTM, CDR2 ANQGSEA. V dropped 1 base and J dropped 2 bases, with 17 bases sitting between them. CDR3 amino acids: CSVEGVSGDENTGELFF. The CDR3 DNA reads TGCAGCGTTGAAGGGGTTTCGGGTGACGAAAACACCGGGGAGCTGTTTTTT.

This chain uses TRBV4-2 with TRBJ1-1; maybe TRBD1 (5 bases). The CDR3 has 15 residues. Between the trimmed V and J ends, which lost 4 bases and 0 bases, there was a span of 12 bases. Germline CDR1 and CDR2: LGHNA and YNFKEQ. This CDR3 is CASSREGDLNTEAFF. In nucleotides, the CDR3 is TGTGCCAGCAGCCGAGAAGGGGACTTGAACACTGAAGCTTTCTTT.

The chain combines TRBV5-4 with TRBJ1-1; 7 bases map to TRBD1. V lost 3 bases and J lost 6; bases outside the gene matches: 11. CDR3 length: 15 residues. Germline assignment: CDR1 SGHNT and CDR2 YYREEE (reference sequence). CDR3 in DNA: TGTGCCAGCAGCTCAGGACAGGTTGGCGTCCCTGAAGCTTTCTTT. Translated: CASSSGQVGVPEAFF.

V and J are TRBV10-3 and TRBJ2-1; D perhaps matches TRBD1 (6 bases). V lost 5 bases, J lost 5 bases, and 10 bases lay in between. This CDR3 is built from 13 residues. Germline V gene lookup returns CDR1 ENHRY and CDR2 SYGVKD. In DNA form, the CDR3 reads TGTGCCATCAGTCAGGACAGTAACAATGAGCAGTTCTTC. This codes for CAISQDSNNEQFF.

The chain joins TRBV20-1 to TRBJ2-3; TRBD2 is a possible D gene (6 bases). Trimming removed 8 bases at V and 1 base at J, with 13 bases between. CDR1 is DFQATT, CDR2 SNEGSKA, per germline (reference sequence). The CDR3 has 13 residues. Here the CDR3 DNA reads TGCAGTCACCGGGACTTACGCACAGATACGCAGTATTTT. It translates to CSHRDLRTDTQYF.

This clonotype was observed a single time. V and J are TRBV7-9 and TRBJ1-3; no firm D call. Germline V gene lookup returns CDR1 SEHNR and CDR2 FQNEAQ (reference sequence). The V end was cut by 1 base, the J end by 1 base, with 8 bases between. The CDR3 has 15 amino acids. The CDR3, as DNA: TGTGCCAGCAGCTTAGTTTTGAGTTCTGGAAACACCATATATTTT. Its protein is CASSLVLSSGNTIYF.

V gene TRBV4-3 combines with J gene TRBJ2-1, with 8 positions matching TRBD2. V lost 0 bases and J lost 7; bases outside the gene matches: 11. Germline assignment: CDR1 LGHNA and CDR2 YSLEER. The CDR3 extends over 17 amino acids. The CDR3 DNA reads as TGCGCCAGCAGCCAAGATTCGGTGCTAGCGGGTCCGAATGAGCAGTTCTTC. Translated: CASSQDSVLAGPNEQFF.

The chain's CDR3 is CASSPRGGNQPQHF. CDR3 nucleotide sequence: TGTGCCAGTAGTCCCCGGGGGGGCAATCAGCCCCAGCATTTT. This chain connects TRBV19 to TRBJ1-5, with D tentatively TRBD1 (5 bases). This CDR3 is built from 14 residues. V lost 5 bases and J lost 2, with 10 bases in between. The germline gives CDR1 LNHDA, CDR2 SQIVND (reference sequence). The full variable domain, with the rest looked up from reference TRBV19 and TRBJ1-5, is DGGITQSPKYLFRKEGQNVTLSCEQNLNHDAMYWYRQDPGQGLRLIYYSQIVNDFQKGDIAEGYSVSREKKESFPLTVTSAQKNPTAFYLCASSPRGGNQPQHFGDGTRLSIL.